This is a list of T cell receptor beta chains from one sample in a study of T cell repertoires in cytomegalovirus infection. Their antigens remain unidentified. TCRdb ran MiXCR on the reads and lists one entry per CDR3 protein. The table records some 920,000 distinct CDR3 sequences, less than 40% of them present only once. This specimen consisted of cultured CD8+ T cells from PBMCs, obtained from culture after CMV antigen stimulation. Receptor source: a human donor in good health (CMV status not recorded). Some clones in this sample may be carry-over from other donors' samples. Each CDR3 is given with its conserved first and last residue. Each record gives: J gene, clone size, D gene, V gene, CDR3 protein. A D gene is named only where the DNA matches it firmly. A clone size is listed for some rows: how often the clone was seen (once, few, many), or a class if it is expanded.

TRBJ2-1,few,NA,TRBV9,CASGAEDRSGFNEQFF
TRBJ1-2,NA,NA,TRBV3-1,CASSQGRTLRGYTF
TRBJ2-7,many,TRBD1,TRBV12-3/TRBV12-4,CASRPGQDYEQYF
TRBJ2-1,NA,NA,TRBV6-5,CASSHNSGSPSNEQFF
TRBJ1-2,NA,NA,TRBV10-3,CAIAGAQGYTF
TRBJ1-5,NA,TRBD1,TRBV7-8,CASSAHRGLNQPQHF
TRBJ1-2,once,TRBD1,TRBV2,CASSTSLTGMGYGYTF
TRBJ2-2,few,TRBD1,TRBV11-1,CASGPYRGRFDTGELFF
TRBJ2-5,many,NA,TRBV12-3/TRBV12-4,CASSLIDQETQYF
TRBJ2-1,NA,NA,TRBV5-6,CASSLGESEQFF
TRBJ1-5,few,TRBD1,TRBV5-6,CASSAGQGTRSQHF
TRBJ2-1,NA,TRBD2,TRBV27,CASSLTLAAYNEQFF
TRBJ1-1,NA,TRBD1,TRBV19,CASSITFGGGQNTEAFF
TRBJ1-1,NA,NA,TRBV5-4,CASSFRWDTEAFF
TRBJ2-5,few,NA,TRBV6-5,CASSILGAQETQYF
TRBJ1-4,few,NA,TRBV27,CASSTRDGKNEKLFF